This TCR beta chain was obtained from a study of OX40 agonist ivuxolimab in advanced cancers. Sequencing used immunoSEQ multiplex PCR; TCRdb keeps in-frame clones, though not all of them. The table has 43,000 or so clones, 77% seen once. In its sample, this clone was seen a few times. The CDR3 loop spans 14 amino acids. V lost 1 base and J lost 1, with 7 bases in between. Per germline, CDR1 SGHVS and CDR2 FQNEAQ. The clonotype was recovered from an adult with an advanced solid tumor such as melanoma, head and neck, liver or kidney cancer. The rearrangement joins TRBV7-8 to TRBJ2-5; D gene unclear. This material consisted of CD4+ or CD8+ T cells sorted from blood, taken in a trial of the OX40 agonist ivuxolimab. The CDR3 protein is CASSLVVSQETQYF. CDR3 nucleotide sequence: TGTGCCAGCAGCTTAGTCGTCAGCCAAGAGACCCAGTACTTC. The full variable domain, completed using reference TRBV7-8 and TRBJ2-5, is GAGVSQSPRYKVAKRGQDVALRCDPISGHVSLFWYQQALGQGPEFLTYFQNEAQLDKSGLPSDRFFAERPEGSVSTLKIQRTQQEDSAVYLCASSLVVSQETQYFGPGTRLLVL.